What follows are 9 T cell receptor beta chains derived from one specimen sequenced in a study of T cell changes during pregnancy in multiple sclerosis. Assay: immunoSEQ multiplex PCR; the TCRdb copy retains only in-frame clones and omits some. The sample lists 91,000 or so clones; approximately 93% were seen once. Sample: peripheral blood, taken after pregnancy. All receptors derive from a female donor with multiple sclerosis, enrolled in a pregnancy study.

The V gene is TRBV9, the J gene TRBJ1-2; 9 nucleotides match TRBD1. Germline V gene data show CDR1 as SGDLS and CDR2 as YYNGEE. V lost 0 bases and J lost 4; bases outside the gene matches: 7. The CDR3 contains 16 residues. Here the CDR3 DNA reads TGTGCCAGCAGCGTAGAAGGAACAGGGGGCGGCTATGGCTACACCTTC. It encodes CASSVEGTGGGYGYTF.

This clone has a count of ten or more. V is TRBV2 and J is TRBJ1-2; TRBD1 might be the D (5 bases). The germline CDR1 and CDR2 sequences are SNHLY and FYNNEI. The CDR3 is made up of 15 amino acids. Trimming stripped 3 bases from V and 7 bases from J, with 18 bases between. The CDR3 is CASSDLSGFRGGYTF. Here the CDR3 DNA reads TGTGCCAGCAGTGATCTATCAGGGTTTCGCGGTGGCTACACCTTC.

J is TRBJ1-4 and V is TRBV19, with D possibly TRBD1 on 5 matching bases. This CDR3 has 16 amino acids. Trimming stripped 6 bases from V and 0 bases from J, with 14 bases between. The germline V gene has CDR1 LNHDA and CDR2 SQIVND (reference sequence). CDR3 coding DNA: TGTGCCAGTAGCCCCCCGGGGGGGACAACTAATGAAAAACTGTTTTTT. Amino acids: CASSPPGGTTNEKLFF.

The chain recombines TRBV5-1 with TRBJ2-1; TRBD1 matches at 7 bases. J lost 5 bases, V lost 3 bases, and 5 bases had no gene match. CDR3 length: 14 residues. The germline V gene has CDR1 SGHRS and CDR2 YFSETQ. The CDR3 nucleotides read TGCGCCAGCAGCTGGGGGACAGCGGACAATGAGCAGTTCTTC. Residues: CASSWGTADNEQFF.

This clone was seen just once. The CDR3 loop is CASTNRGWSRANVLTF. The CDR3 bases are TGTGCCAGCACAAATCGGGGTTGGAGCAGGGCCAACGTCCTGACTTTC. V usage is TRBV28 and J usage is TRBJ2-6; TRBD2 might be the D (5 bases). The ends were cut back, 7 bases at V and 5 bases at J, with 18 bases in the middle. There are 16 residues in the CDR3. Germline V CDR1 and CDR2: MDHEN, SYDVKM.

The genes are TRBV4-3 and TRBJ2-1; 7 bases match TRBD2. CDR3 size: 14 residues. The germline V gene has CDR1 LGHNA and CDR2 YSLEER. J gave up 7 bases and V 1 base, and 4 bases lay outside the gene matches. The DNA for the CDR3 is TGCGCCAGCAGCCAAGCGGGGGAGGGGAATGAGCAGTTCTTC. Translation: CASSQAGEGNEQFF.

This chain joins TRBV11-3 and TRBJ2-1; 7 nucleotides line up with TRBD2. Germline V lookup: CDR1 SGHNT, CDR2 YENEEA. Trimming at V came to 0 bases and at J to 2 bases, leaving 1 base not matched to a gene. This CDR3 region has 15 residues. The CDR3 DNA sequence: TGTGCCAGCAGCTTAGACAGCGGGACCTACAATGAGCAGTTCTTC. It encodes CASSLDSGTYNEQFF.

This clone was seen only once. The genes are TRBV5-5 and TRBJ2-7; TRBD2 matches 11 bases. CDR1 is SGHKS and CDR2 is YYEKEE in the germline V gene (reference sequence). J gave up 5 bases and V 0 bases, and 4 bases lay outside the gene matches. This CDR3 spans 15 amino acids. The CDR3 is CASSLGLAGNNEQYF. DNA of the CDR3: TGTGCCAGCAGCTTGGGACTAGCGGGAAATAACGAGCAGTACTTC.

The CDR3 DNA follows: TGTGCCAGCAGCTTGTCCCTGGGGCTAGCGGGAGGCCCCTACGAGCAGTACTTC. It yields the protein CASSLSLGLAGGPYEQYF. This chain links TRBV5-6 with TRBJ2-7; 11 nucleotides line up with TRBD2. With 1 base clipped from V and 2 bases from J, the junction kept 11 bases outside the gene matches. The length of the CDR3 is 18 residues. Germline V lookup: CDR1 SGHDT, CDR2 YYEEEE.